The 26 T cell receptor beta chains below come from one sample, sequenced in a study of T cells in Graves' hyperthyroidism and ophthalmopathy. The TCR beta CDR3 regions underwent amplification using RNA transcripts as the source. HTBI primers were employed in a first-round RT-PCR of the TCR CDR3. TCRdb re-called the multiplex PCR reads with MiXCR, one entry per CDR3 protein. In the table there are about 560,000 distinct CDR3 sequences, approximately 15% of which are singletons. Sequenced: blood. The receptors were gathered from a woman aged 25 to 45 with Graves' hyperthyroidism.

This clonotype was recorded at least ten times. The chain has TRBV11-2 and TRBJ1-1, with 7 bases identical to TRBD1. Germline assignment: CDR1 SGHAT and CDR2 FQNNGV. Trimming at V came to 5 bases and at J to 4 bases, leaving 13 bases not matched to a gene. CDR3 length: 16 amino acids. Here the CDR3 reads CASSRSGTVTGTEAFF. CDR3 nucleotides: TGTGCCAGCAGCCGTTCGGGGACAGTAACGGGCACTGAAGCTTTCTTT.

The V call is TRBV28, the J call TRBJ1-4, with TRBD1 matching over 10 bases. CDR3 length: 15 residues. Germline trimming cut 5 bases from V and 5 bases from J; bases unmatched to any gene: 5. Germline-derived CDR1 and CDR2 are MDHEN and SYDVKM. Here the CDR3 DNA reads TGTGCCAGCAGTGCTCCGGGACAGGGGAATGAAAAACTGTTTTTT. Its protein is CASSAPGQGNEKLFF. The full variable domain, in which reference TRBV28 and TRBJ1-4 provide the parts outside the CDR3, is DVKVTQSSRYLVKRTGEKVFLECVQDMDHENMFWYRQDPGLGLRLIYFSYDVKMKEKGDIPEGYSVSREKKERFSLILESASTNQTSMYLCASSAPGQGNEKLFFGSGTQLSVL.

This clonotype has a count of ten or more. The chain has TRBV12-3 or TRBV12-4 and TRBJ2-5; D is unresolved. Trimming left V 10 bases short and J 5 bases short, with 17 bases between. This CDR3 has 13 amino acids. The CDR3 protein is CATHGPGYETQYF. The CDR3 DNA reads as TGTGCCACCCACGGGCCAGGTTACGAGACCCAGTACTTC.

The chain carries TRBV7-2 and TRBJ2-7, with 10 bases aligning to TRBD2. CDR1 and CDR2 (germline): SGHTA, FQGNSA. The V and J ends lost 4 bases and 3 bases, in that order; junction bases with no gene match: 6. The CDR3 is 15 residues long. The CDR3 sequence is CASSSLAGRGYEQYF. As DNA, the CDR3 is TGTGCCAGCAGCTCACTAGCGGGAAGAGGCTACGAGCAGTACTTC. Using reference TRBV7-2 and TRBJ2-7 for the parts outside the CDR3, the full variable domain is GAGVSQSPSNKVTEKGKDVELRCDPISGHTALYWYRQSLGQGLEFLIYFQGNSAPDKSGLPSDRFSAERTGGSVSTLTIQRTQQEDSAVYLCASSSLAGRGYEQYFGPGTRLTVT.

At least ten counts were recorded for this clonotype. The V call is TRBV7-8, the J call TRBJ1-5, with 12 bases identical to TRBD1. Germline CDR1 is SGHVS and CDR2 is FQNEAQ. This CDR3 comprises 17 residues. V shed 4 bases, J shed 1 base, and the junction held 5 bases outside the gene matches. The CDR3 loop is CASSSGTGGESNQPQHF. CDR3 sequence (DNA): TGTGCCAGCAGCTCCGGGACAGGGGGCGAGAGCAATCAGCCCCAGCATTTT. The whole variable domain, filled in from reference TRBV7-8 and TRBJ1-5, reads GAGVSQSPRYKVAKRGQDVALRCDPISGHVSLFWYQQALGQGPEFLTYFQNEAQLDKSGLPSDRFFAERPEGSVSTLKIQRTQQEDSAVYLCASSSGTGGESNQPQHFGDGTRLSIL.

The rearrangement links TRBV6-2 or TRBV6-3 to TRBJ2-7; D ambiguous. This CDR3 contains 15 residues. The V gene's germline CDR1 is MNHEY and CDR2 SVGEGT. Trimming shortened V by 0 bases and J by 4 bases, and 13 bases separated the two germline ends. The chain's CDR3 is CASSYSPREWYEQYF. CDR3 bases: TGTGCCAGCAGTTACTCCCCCCGAGAGTGGTACGAGCAGTACTTC.

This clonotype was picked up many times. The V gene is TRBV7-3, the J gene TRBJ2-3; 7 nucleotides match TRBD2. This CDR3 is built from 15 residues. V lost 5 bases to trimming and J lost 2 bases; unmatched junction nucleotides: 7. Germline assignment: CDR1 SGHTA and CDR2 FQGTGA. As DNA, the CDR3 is TGTGCCAGCAGCCTAGGTGGGACTAACACAGATACGCAGTATTTT. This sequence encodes CASSLGGTNTDTQYF.

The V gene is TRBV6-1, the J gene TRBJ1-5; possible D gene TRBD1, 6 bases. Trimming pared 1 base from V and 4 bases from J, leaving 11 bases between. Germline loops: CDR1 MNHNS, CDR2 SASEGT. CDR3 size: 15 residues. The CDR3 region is CASSEGTGYNQPQHF. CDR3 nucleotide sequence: TGTGCCAGCAGTGAAGGCACAGGGTATAATCAGCCCCAGCATTTT.

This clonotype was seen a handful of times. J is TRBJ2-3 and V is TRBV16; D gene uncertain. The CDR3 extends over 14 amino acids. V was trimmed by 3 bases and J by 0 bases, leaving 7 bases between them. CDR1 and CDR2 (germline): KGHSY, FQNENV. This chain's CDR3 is CASSHGFSTDTQYF. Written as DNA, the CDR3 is TGTGCCAGCAGCCACGGGTTTAGCACAGATACGCAGTATTTT.

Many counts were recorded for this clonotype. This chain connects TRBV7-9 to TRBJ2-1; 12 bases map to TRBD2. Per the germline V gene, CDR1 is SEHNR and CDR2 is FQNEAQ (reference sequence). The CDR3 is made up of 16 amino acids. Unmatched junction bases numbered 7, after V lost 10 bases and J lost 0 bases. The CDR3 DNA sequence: TGTGCCATCCCCGGGACTAGCGGGTTCTCCTACAATGAGCAGTTCTTC. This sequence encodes CAIPGTSGFSYNEQFF.

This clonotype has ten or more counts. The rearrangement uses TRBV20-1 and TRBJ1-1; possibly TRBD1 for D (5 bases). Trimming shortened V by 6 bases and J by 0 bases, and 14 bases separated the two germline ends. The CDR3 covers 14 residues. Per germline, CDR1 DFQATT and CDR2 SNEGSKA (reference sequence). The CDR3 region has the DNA TGCAGTGCACCATGGGGGAGCCTGAACACTGAAGCTTTCTTT. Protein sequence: CSAPWGSLNTEAFF.

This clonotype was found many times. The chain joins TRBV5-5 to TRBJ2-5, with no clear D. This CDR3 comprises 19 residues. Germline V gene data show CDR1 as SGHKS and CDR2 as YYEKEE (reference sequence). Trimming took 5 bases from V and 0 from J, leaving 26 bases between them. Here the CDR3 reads CASRLSSLGPDLYQETQYF. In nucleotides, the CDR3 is TGTGCCAGCAGGCTGTCGTCCCTTGGGCCAGACCTGTACCAAGAGACCCAGTACTTC.

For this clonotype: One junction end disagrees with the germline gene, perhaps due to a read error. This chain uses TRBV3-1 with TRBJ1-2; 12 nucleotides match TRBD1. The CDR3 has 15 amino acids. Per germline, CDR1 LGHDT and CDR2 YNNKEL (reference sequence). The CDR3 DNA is TGTGCCGGCAGCCAACCGGGACAGGGGGCACAGGGCTACACCTTC. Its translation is CAGSQPGQGAQGYTF.

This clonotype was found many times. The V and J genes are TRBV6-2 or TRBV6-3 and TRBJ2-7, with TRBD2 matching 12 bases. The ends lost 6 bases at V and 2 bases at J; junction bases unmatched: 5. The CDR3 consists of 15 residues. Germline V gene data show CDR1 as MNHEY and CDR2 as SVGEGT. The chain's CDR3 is CASSQTSGSTYEQYF. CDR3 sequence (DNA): TGTGCCAGCAGCCAGACTAGCGGGAGTACCTACGAGCAGTACTTC.

CDR3 nucleotides: TGTGCCAGCAGCCCGGGCCCGCCCAGGGCCGAAGAGACCCAGTACTTC. As protein: CASSPGPPRAEETQYF. The V gene is TRBV28, the J gene TRBJ2-5; a weak D match, TRBD1 (5 bases). The length of the CDR3 is 16 residues. Germline-derived CDR1 and CDR2 are MDHEN and SYDVKM. V lost 6 bases and J 3 bases, leaving 20 bases between the germline ends.

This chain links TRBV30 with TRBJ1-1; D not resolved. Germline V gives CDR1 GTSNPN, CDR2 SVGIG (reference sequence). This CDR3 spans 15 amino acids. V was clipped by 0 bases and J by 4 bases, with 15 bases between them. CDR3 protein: CAWSVLSAEGTEAFF. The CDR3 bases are TGTGCCTGGAGTGTACTGTCAGCGGAAGGCACTGAAGCTTTCTTT. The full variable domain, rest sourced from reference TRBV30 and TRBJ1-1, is SQTIHQWPATLVQPVGSPLSLECTVEGTSNPNLYWYRQAAGRGLQLLFYSVGIGQISSEVPQNLSASRPQDRQFILSSKKLLLSDSGFYLCAWSVLSAEGTEAFFGQGTRLTVV.

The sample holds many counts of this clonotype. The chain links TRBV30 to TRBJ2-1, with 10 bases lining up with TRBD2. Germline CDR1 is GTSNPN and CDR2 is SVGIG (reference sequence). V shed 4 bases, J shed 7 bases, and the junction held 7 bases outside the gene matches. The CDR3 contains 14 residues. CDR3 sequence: CAWIGLAGENEQFF. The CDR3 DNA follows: TGTGCCTGGATAGGGCTAGCGGGAGAGAATGAGCAGTTCTTC.

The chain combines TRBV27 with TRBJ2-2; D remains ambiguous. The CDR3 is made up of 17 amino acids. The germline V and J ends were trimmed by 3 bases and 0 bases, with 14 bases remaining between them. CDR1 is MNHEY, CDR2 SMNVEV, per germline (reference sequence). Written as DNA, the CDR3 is TGTGCCAGCAGTTTTCTCCAGTCTGGGGCGAACACCGGGGAGCTGTTTTTT. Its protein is CASSFLQSGANTGELFF.

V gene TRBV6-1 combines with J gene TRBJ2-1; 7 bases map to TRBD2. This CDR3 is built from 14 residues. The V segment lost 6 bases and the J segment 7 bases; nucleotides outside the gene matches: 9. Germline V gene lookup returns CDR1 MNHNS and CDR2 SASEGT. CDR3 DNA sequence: TGTGCCAGCAGCCCAAGCGGGATGGGGAATGAGCAGTTCTTC. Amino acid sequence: CASSPSGMGNEQFF.

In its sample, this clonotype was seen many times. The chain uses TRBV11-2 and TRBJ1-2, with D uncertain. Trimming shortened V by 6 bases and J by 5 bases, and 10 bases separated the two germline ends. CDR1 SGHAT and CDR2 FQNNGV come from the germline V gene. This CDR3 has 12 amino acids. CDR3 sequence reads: CASSPEGYGYTF. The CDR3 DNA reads TGTGCCAGCAGTCCAGAGGGTTATGGCTACACCTTC. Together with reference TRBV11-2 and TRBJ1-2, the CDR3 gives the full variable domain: EAGVAQSPRYKIIEKRQSVAFWCNPISGHATLYWYQQILGQGPKLLIQFQNNGVVDDSQLPKDRFSAERLKGVDSTLKIQPAKLEDSAVYLCASSPEGYGYTFGSGTRLTVV.

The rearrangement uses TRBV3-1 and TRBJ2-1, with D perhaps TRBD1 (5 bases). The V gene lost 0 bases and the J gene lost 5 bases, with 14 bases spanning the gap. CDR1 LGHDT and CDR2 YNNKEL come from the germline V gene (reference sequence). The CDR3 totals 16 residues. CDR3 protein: CASSQDTGLGHNEQFF. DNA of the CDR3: TGTGCCAGCAGCCAAGACACAGGCCTGGGGCACAATGAGCAGTTCTTC.

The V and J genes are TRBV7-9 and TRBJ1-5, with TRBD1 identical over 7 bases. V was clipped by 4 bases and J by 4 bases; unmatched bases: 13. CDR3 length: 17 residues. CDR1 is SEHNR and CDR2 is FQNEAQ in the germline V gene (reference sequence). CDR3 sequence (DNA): TGTGCCAGCAGCTCGGGACAGACGATTGGGGGGAATCAGCCCCAGCATTTT. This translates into CASSSGQTIGGNQPQHF. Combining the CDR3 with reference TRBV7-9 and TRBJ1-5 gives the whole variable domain DTGVSQNPRHKITKRGQNVTFRCDPISEHNRLYWYRQTLGQGPEFLTYFQNEAQLEKSRLLSDRFSAERPKGSFSTLEIQRTEQGDSAMYLCASSSGQTIGGNQPQHFGDGTRLSIL.

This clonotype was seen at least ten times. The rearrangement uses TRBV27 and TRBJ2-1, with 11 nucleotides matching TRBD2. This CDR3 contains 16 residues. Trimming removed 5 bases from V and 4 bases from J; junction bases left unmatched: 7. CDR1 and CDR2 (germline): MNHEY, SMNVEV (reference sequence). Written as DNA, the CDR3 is TGTGCCAGCAGTACCCCGGGACTAGCGGAGTACAATGAGCAGTTCTTC. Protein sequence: CASSTPGLAEYNEQFF.

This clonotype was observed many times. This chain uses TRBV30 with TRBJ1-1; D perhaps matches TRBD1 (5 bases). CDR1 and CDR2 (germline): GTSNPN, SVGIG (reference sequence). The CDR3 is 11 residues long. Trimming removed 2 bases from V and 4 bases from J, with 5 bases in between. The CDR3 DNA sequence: TGTGCCTGGAGTAGGGGCACTGAAGCTTTCTTT. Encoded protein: CAWSRGTEAFF.

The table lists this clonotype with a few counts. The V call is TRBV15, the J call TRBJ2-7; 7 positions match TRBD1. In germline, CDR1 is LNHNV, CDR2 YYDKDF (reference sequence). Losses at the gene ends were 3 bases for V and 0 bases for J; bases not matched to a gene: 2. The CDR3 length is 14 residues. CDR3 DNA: TGTGCCACCAGCAGCCGGGACAGCTCCTACGAGCAGTACTTC. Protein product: CATSSRDSSYEQYF.

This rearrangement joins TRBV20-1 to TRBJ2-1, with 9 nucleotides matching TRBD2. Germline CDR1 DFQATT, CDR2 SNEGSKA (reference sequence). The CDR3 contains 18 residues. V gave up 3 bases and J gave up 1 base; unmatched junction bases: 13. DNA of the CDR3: TGCAGTGCTAGCGGGGGGAATAGCGGGAGTGGATCCTACAATGAGCAGTTCTTC. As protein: CSASGGNSGSGSYNEQFF.